The clone carrying this T cell receptor (beta chain) was found a few times. Its antigen is undetermined. PCR employed 60 Vbeta and 13 Jbeta primers. Using immunoSEQ multiplex PCR, the repertoire was profiled, and TCRdb retains in-frame clones only, with some absent. Of some 100,000 clones in the sample, approximately 72% were seen once. The data originate from a study of cytomegalovirus exposure and HLA in healthy donors. Study observations and caveats: Later work associated 16,951 TCR beta sequences with HLA alleles at 0.05 false discovery rate. CMV antigen specificity of three CMV-associated chains was confirmed in vitro.

J lost 7 bases, V lost 0 bases, and 9 bases had no gene match. Germline-derived CDR1 and CDR2 are SGHRS and YFSETQ. The CDR3 totals 15 residues. The sequence was collected from a woman between 35 and 50 years old in good health and CMV-seronegative. Sequences were obtained from PBMCs. The chain is built from TRBV5-1 and TRBJ1-2, with 7 positions matching TRBD1. The CDR3 protein is CASSLEGAEGGGYTF. The CDR3 region has the DNA TGCGCCAGCAGCTTGGAGGGGGCAGAAGGAGGTGGCTACACCTTC.